A single sample is the source of the 29 T cell receptor beta chains below, sequenced in a study of blood T cell repertoires in COVID-19. TCRdb's table, derived via immunoSEQ multiplex PCR, lists solely in-frame clones and lacks some. Here the sample spans a few hundred thousand clones, 89% being singletons. The specimen sequenced was peripheral blood. These receptors were taken from a woman aged 55-70 years with COVID-19, enrolled during active disease.

The chain recombines TRBV10-2 with TRBJ1-1, with D possibly TRBD1 on 6 matching bases. The CDR3 sequence is 14 residues long. V shed 3 bases and J shed 1 base, with 9 bases lying between them. Looked up from germline, CDR1 is WSHSY and CDR2 is SAAADI. The CDR3 loop is CASSENRANTEAFF. The CDR3 region has the DNA TGCGCCAGCAGTGAAAACAGGGCGAACACTGAAGCTTTCTTT.

CDR3 sequence: CASSLKRGGSYNEQFF. The CDR3 region has the DNA TGTGCCAGCAGCTTGAAGCGGGGGGGCTCCTACAATGAGCAGTTCTTC. The J gene is TRBJ2-1, the V gene TRBV5-6; 10 positions agree with TRBD2. The CDR3 has 16 amino acids. The germline gives CDR1 SGHDT, CDR2 YYEEEE. V lost 1 base and J lost 0; bases outside the gene matches: 1.

This chain connects TRBV7-9 to TRBJ1-1, with D unclear. The length of the CDR3 is 12 residues. Germline V CDR1 and CDR2: SEHNR, FQNEAQ (reference sequence). Trimming pared 1 base from V and 8 bases from J, leaving 8 bases between. CDR3 in amino acids: CASSLEATEAFF. In DNA, the CDR3 is TGTGCCAGCAGCTTAGAAGCGACCGAAGCTTTCTTT.

The chain combines TRBV5-1 with TRBJ1-3; TRBD1 matches at 9 bases. With V trimmed by 4 bases and J by 1 base, 3 bases remained unmatched. The germline V gene encodes CDR1 SGHRS and CDR2 YFSETQ. The CDR3 has 15 residues. CDR3: CASSAGTGSGNTIYF. The CDR3 DNA is TGCGCCAGCAGCGCGGGGACAGGGTCTGGAAACACCATATATTTT.

This clone was detected only once. The chain combines TRBV28 with TRBJ1-2; 8 bases match TRBD1. There are 17 residues in the CDR3. After removal of 8 bases from V and 7 bases from J, the junction contained 21 bases not matched to a gene. From germline, CDR1 is MDHEN and CDR2 SYDVKM. CDR3: CASQSGTGLALRGGYTF. In DNA form, the CDR3 reads TGTGCCAGCCAGTCCGGGACAGGTCTCGCTCTTAGGGGTGGCTACACCTTC.

The gene calls are TRBV12-3 or TRBV12-4 and TRBJ2-3; D uncertain. V was pared by 6 bases and J by 3 bases, with 7 bases between. This CDR3 is built from 12 residues. The CDR3 region has the DNA TGTGCCAGCAGAGACGGGACAGATACGCAGTATTTT. It codes for CASRDGTDTQYF.

This clone was seen just once. The chain couples TRBV11-2 to TRBJ2-7, with 12 bases identical to TRBD1. Looked up from germline, CDR1 is SGHAT and CDR2 is FQNNGV. The CDR3 totals 14 residues. Trimming removed 3 bases from V and 7 bases from J; junction bases left unmatched: 4. The CDR3 is CASSLGQGAFEQYF. In DNA form, the CDR3 reads TGTGCCAGCAGCTTGGGACAGGGGGCCTTTGAGCAGTACTTC.

The J gene is TRBJ1-1, the V gene TRBV6-5; 8 bases are shared with TRBD1. Germline V gene lookup returns CDR1 MNHEY and CDR2 SVGAGI. The junction had 13 bases not matched to a gene; V was cut back by 6 bases and J by 10 bases. This CDR3 is built from 14 residues. CDR3 loop: CASSKDRGRGRAFF. CDR3 coding DNA: TGTGCCAGCAGCAAAGACAGGGGAAGGGGCAGAGCTTTCTTT.

The rearrangement uses TRBV28 and TRBJ1-5; D perhaps matches TRBD1 (6 bases). The V gene's germline CDR1 is MDHEN and CDR2 SYDVKM. Trimming stripped 8 bases from V and 8 bases from J, with 16 bases between. The CDR3 length is 13 residues. The CDR3 loop reads CASGYPRGEPQHF. The CDR3, as DNA: TGTGCCAGCGGTTACCCCAGGGGTGAGCCCCAGCATTTT.

The gene calls are TRBV24-1 and TRBJ2-1; 9 nucleotides line up with TRBD1. The CDR3 totals 13 residues. Trimming cost V 11 bases and J 9 bases; bases outside gene matches: 10. Germline-derived CDR1 and CDR2 are KGHDR and SFDVKD. The CDR3 DNA reads as TGTGCCATCTCCCGGGACAGGGTCGGTGAGCAGTTCTTC. Residues: CAISRDRVGEQFF.

The V and J genes are TRBV30 and TRBJ2-1; TRBD1 matches at 12 bases. The CDR3 is 17 residues long. V dropped 5 bases and J dropped 5; count of bases not matched to a gene: 13. The germline V gene encodes CDR1 GTSNPN and CDR2 SVGIG (reference sequence). The CDR3, as DNA: TGTGCCTGGGCGGGACAGGGGGCCCAAGCAACGAACAATGAGCAGTTCTTC. Its protein product is CAWAGQGAQATNNEQFF.

The chain employs TRBV28 and TRBJ1-2; tentatively, D is TRBD1 (6 bases). Germline CDR1 MDHEN, CDR2 SYDVKM. The CDR3 totals 14 residues. V lost 4 bases, J lost 4 bases, and 13 bases lay in between. The DNA of the CDR3 is TGTGCCAGCAGTTCCGACCGACAGGTCTATGGCTACACCTTC. It specifies CASSSDRQVYGYTF.

The chain has TRBV24-1 and TRBJ2-5; maybe TRBD1 (6 bases). Germline loops: CDR1 KGHDR, CDR2 SFDVKD. CDR3 length: 12 residues. The V and J ends lost 9 bases and 1 base respectively, with 8 bases between them. The CDR3 DNA reads as TGTGCCACCGGGGGCCTCCAAGAGACCCAGTACTTC. It translates to CATGGLQETQYF.

This chain links TRBV3-1 (or the pseudogene TRBV3-2) with TRBJ2-1; weak D call: TRBD2 (6 bases). Germline CDR1 and CDR2: LGHDT and YNNKEL (reference sequence). With 0 bases removed from V and 10 bases from J, the gap between germline ends came to 22 bases. CDR3 length: 17 amino acids. CDR3 coding DNA: TGTGCCAGCAGCCAAGAGTGGGGGATTGCGGGGAAGCAAGAGCAGTTCTTC. Encoded protein: CASSQEWGIAGKQEQFF.

The genes are TRBV15 and TRBJ2-7; 8 bases fit TRBD2. The CDR3 runs to 13 residues. Germline CDR1 is LNHNV and CDR2 is YYDKDF (reference sequence). V lost 8 bases to trimming and J lost 3 bases; unmatched junction nucleotides: 6. The CDR3 loop reads CATAGGVNYEQYF. The CDR3, as DNA: TGTGCCACCGCCGGGGGGGTTAACTACGAGCAGTACTTC.

V is TRBV3-1 (or the pseudogene TRBV3-2) and J is TRBJ1-2; 11 nucleotides match TRBD1. Unmatched junction bases numbered 5, after V lost 3 bases and J lost 5 bases. Germline CDR1 and CDR2: LGHDT and YNNKEL (reference sequence). The CDR3 spans 15 residues. The CDR3, as DNA: TGTGCCAGCAGCCAGGGACAGGGGGTCGGTTATGGCTACACCTTC. It translates to CASSQGQGVGYGYTF.

This chain uses TRBV29-1 with TRBJ1-1; 7 bases agree with TRBD1. The CDR3 is made up of 13 amino acids. Germline trimming cut 5 bases from V and 1 base from J; bases unmatched to any gene: 4. Germline V CDR1 and CDR2: SQVTM, ANQGSEA. The CDR3 here is CSVRQGRNTEAFF. The CDR3 DNA reads as TGCAGCGTTCGACAGGGCCGGAACACTGAAGCTTTCTTT.

The rearrangement joins TRBV15 to TRBJ2-1; 9 bases fit TRBD1. In germline, CDR1 is LNHNV, CDR2 YYDKDF (reference sequence). CDR3 length equals 15 residues. With 5 bases clipped from V and 4 bases from J, the junction kept 6 bases outside the gene matches. For the CDR3, the DNA is TGTGCCACCAGCTTCGGACAGGGGAAATACAATGAGCAGTTCTTC. Protein sequence: CATSFGQGKYNEQFF.

The chain links TRBV19 to TRBJ1-5; D remains unclear. CDR3 size: 13 residues. Germline V gene lookup returns CDR1 LNHDA and CDR2 SQIVND (reference sequence). V was shortened by 2 bases and J by 4 bases, with 6 bases between the two germline ends. CDR3 sequence reads: CASSINLNQPQHF. CDR3 nucleotides: TGTGCCAGTAGTATAAACCTAAATCAGCCCCAGCATTTT.

The chain's CDR3 is CASSLGVPNSPLHF. CDR3 nucleotides: TGCGCCAGCAGCCTCGGGGTCCCTAATTCACCCCTCCACTTT. The rearrangement joins TRBV5-1 to TRBJ1-6; D is undetermined. This CDR3 has 14 amino acids. V lost 4 bases, J lost 6 bases, and 11 bases lay in between. The germline gives CDR1 SGHRS, CDR2 YFSETQ.

The CDR3 nucleotides are TGTGCAACCTCGGTGAGGGGGTTGGACAATGAGCAGTTCTTC. Translated, it gives CATSVRGLDNEQFF. The rearrangement links TRBV2 to TRBJ2-1, with D perhaps matching TRBD1 (6 bases). The CDR3 sequence is 14 residues long. Germline CDR1 and CDR2: SNHLY and FYNNEI.

This clone came up a few times. The chain recombines TRBV7-3 with TRBJ1-1; 8 nucleotides match TRBD1. V was clipped by 4 bases and J by 3 bases; unmatched bases: 16. CDR1 is SGHTA, CDR2 FQGTGA, per germline. The CDR3 sequence is 18 residues long. This CDR3 reads CASSSQGVGALPHTEAFF. The CDR3 DNA follows: TGTGCCAGCAGCTCACAGGGGGTGGGGGCCCTACCTCACACTGAAGCTTTCTTT.

The chain combines TRBV27 with TRBJ2-7; 9 bases map to TRBD2. The CDR3 is made up of 15 amino acids. The V gene's germline CDR1 is MNHEY and CDR2 SMNVEV (reference sequence). The J segment lost 3 bases and the V segment lost 2 bases, leaving 5 bases of the junction unmatched. The CDR3 DNA reads TGTGCCAGCAGTTTAGTAGCGGGGGTTAGCTACGAGCAGTACTTC. It translates to CASSLVAGVSYEQYF.

This chain links TRBV11-2 with TRBJ1-2; tentatively, D is TRBD1 (6 bases). The CDR3 consists of 15 residues. The V gene's germline CDR1 is SGHAT and CDR2 FQNNGV. V lost 2 bases and J 6 bases, leaving 16 bases between the germline ends. CDR3 DNA: TGTGCCAGCAGCTTACAAGGGGGAACGACGGATGGCTACACCTTC. As protein: CASSLQGGTTDGYTF. Using reference TRBV11-2 and TRBJ1-2 for the parts outside the CDR3, the full variable domain is EAGVAQSPRYKIIEKRQSVAFWCNPISGHATLYWYQQILGQGPKLLIQFQNNGVVDDSQLPKDRFSAERLKGVDSTLKIQPAKLEDSAVYLCASSLQGGTTDGYTFGSGTRLTVV.

This clone was detected only once. CDR3 sequence (DNA): TGTGCCAGCAGCCCCCACTTGGGGATTCAATTCGGGACCCTCCACTTT. This gives the protein CASSPHLGIQFGTLHF. This rearrangement joins TRBV11-2 to TRBJ1-6; D uncertain. The CDR3 is 16 residues long. The germline CDR1 and CDR2 sequences are SGHAT and FQNNGV. Trimming took 5 bases from V and 14 from J, leaving 25 bases between them.

This chain connects TRBV5-5 to TRBJ1-5, with a possible D match to TRBD1 (6 bases). CDR3 length: 13 amino acids. Germline V gene data show CDR1 as SGHKS and CDR2 as YYEKEE (reference sequence). Trimming shortened V by 4 bases and J by 4 bases, and 9 bases separated the two germline ends. CDR3 sequence: CASSPQGNQPQHF. In nucleotides, the CDR3 is TGTGCCAGCAGCCCACAGGGAAATCAGCCCCAGCATTTT.

This sequence joins TRBV18 and TRBJ1-1, with 9 bases identical to TRBD1. CDR3 length equals 15 residues. Per germline, CDR1 KGHSH and CDR2 LQKENI. The J segment lost 1 base and the V segment lost 2 bases, leaving 2 bases of the junction unmatched. The CDR3 coding sequence is TGTGCCAGCTCACCAGAGACAGGGGGGAACACTGAAGCTTTCTTT. Its translation is CASSPETGGNTEAFF.

About this clone: Other nucleotide sequences from this sample produce the same CDR3. The CDR3 region has the DNA TGTGCCAGCAGCCTCGGACAGCCGAACACTGAAGCTTTCTTT. This encodes CASSLGQPNTEAFF. This rearrangement joins TRBV5-5 to TRBJ1-1, with a possible D match to TRBD1 (6 bases). Germline CDR1 and CDR2: SGHKS and YYEKEE (reference sequence). Trimming removed 4 bases from V and 1 base from J, with 11 bases in between. CDR3 length equals 14 residues.

This chain connects TRBV6-6 to TRBJ1-4, with 8 bases that match TRBD1. Per the germline V gene, CDR1 is MNHNY and CDR2 is SVGAGI (reference sequence). The J segment lost 3 bases and the V segment lost 4 bases, leaving 4 bases of the junction unmatched. This CDR3 is built from 15 residues. CDR3 bases: TGTGCCAGCAGTTTCACAGGGGGACCTAATGAAAAACTGTTTTTT. This translates into CASSFTGGPNEKLFF.